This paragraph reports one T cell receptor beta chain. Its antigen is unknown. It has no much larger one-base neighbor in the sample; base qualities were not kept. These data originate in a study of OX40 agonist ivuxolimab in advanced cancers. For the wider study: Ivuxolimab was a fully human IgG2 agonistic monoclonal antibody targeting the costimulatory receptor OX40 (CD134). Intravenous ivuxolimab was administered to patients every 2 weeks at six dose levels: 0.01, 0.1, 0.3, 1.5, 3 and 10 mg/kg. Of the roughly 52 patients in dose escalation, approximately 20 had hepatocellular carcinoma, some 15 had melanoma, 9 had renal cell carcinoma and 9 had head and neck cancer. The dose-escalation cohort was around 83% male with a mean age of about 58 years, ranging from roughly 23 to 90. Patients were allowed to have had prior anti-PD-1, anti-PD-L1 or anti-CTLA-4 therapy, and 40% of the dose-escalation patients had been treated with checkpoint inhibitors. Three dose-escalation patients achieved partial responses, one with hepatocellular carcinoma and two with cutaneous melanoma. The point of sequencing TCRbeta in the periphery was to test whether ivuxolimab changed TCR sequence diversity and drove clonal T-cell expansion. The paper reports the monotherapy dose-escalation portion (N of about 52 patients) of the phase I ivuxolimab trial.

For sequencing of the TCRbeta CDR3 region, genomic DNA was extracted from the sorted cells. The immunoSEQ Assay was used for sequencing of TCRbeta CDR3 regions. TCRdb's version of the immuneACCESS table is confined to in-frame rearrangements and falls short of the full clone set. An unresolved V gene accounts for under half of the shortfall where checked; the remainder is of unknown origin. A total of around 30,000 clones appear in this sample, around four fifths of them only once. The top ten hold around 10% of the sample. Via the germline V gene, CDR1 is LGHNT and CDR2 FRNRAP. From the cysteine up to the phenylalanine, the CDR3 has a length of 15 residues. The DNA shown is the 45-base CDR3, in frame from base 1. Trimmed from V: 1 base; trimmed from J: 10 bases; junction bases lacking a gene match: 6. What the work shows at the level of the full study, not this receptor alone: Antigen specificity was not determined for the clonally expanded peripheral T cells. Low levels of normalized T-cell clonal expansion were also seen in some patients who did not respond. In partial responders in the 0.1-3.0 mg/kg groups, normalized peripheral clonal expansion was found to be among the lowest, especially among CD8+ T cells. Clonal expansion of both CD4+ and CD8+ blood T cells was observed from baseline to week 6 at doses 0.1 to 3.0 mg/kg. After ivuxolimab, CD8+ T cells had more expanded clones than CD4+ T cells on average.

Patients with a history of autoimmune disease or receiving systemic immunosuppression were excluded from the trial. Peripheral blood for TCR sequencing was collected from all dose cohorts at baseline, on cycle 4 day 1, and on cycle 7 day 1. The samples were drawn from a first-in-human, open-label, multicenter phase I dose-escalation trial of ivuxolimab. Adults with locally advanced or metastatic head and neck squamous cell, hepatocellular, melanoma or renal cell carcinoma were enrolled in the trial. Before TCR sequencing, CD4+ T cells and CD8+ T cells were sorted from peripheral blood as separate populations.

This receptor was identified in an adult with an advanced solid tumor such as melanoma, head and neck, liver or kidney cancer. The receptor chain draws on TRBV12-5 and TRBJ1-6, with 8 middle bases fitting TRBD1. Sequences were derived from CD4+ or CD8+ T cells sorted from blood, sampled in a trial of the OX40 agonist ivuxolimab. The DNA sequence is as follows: TGTGCTAGTGGTTTGGGAGGACAGGGATCATCACCCCTCCACTTT. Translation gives CASGLGGQGSSPLHF.